This TCR beta chain originates from a study of PD-1 blockade in classical Hodgkin lymphoma. Exposure to brentuximab vedotin varied, and each patient had relapsed following autologous stem cell transplantation. Magnetic negative selection served to purify CD4+ T cells out of PBMCs that had been thawed. Whole-study results and caveats: In CD4+ cells, TCR diversity went up significantly by C4D1, but in CD8+ cells it did not. Sources of repertoire differences remain undefined, possibly disease activity or prior therapy. As was reported, newly diagnosed patients showed lower baseline TCR diversity than healthy donors did. It was among complete responders that baseline diversity resembled that of newly diagnosed patients.

Data came from immunoSEQ multiplex PCR; TCRdb stores just in-frame clones and leaves some out. The sample has about 24,000 clones; 65% to 85% are singletons. A remark on this clone: The target antigen is unknown.

This specimen was CD4+ T cells from blood, taken at baseline. The source of this sequence is a human donor with classical Hodgkin lymphoma.

The CDR3 spells CASSLRRDAQGDEAFF. CDR3 DNA: TGTGCCAGCAGCTTACGCCGAGACGCCCAGGGGGATGAAGCTTTCTTT. This chain uses TRBV7-6 with TRBJ1-1; TRBD1 matches at 7 bases. CDR3 length: 16 residues. The J segment lost 7 bases and the V segment lost 2 bases, leaving 13 bases of the junction unmatched. Per the germline V gene, CDR1 is SGHVS and CDR2 is FNYEAQ.